The rows below give T cell receptor beta chains drawn from one sample of a study. TCRdb recomputed calls from the 5' RACE reads with MiXCR, one row per CDR3 protein. The sample shows 55,000 or so distinct CDR3 sequences, 20% to 25% of them seen only once. The specimen was tumor-infiltrating Tregs sorted from the breast tumor. The receptors shown here come from a female donor with breast cancer. The conserved cysteine and the conserved F or W are not part of the CDR3 here. Each record gives: V gene, J gene, CDR3 protein.

TRBV12-3/TRBV12-4	TRBJ2-4	ASSPTLGTSGSLVAKNIQY
TRBV7-2	TRBJ2-3	ASSLAPSGGTYTGTQY
TRBV20-1	TRBJ1-1	SARAPGRTEAF
TRBV12-3/TRBV12-4	TRBJ2-7	ASSLRTSGRAGTYEQY
TRBV5-1	TRBJ2-7	ASSIAGEQY
TRBV12-3/TRBV12-4	TRBJ2-7	ASSLRRDVGEQY
TRBV12-3/TRBV12-4	TRBJ2-7	ASSSRQGSYEQY
TRBV10-1	TRBJ1-1	ASSPIPQANTEAF
TRBV12-3/TRBV12-4	TRBJ1-2	ASTLTGGYT
TRBV12-3/TRBV12-4	TRBJ2-1	ASRATSGYRNEQF
TRBV6-5	TRBJ2-3	ASTPRPREGDTQY
TRBV12-3/TRBV12-4	TRBJ2-7	ASSTGQGFYEQY
TRBV7-9	TRBJ2-7	ASSLLDSYYDYEQY
TRBV15	TRBJ2-1	ATNPGGAYNEQF
TRBV15	TRBJ2-3	ATSPGTGGWDTQY
TRBV29-1	TRBJ1-3	SVMTGTGGAGNTIY
TRBV2	TRBJ2-7	ATRDAETSYEQY
TRBV20-1	TRBJ2-3	SASRLGLADTDTQY
TRBV4-2	TRBJ2-3	ASSQDIAGGTDTQY
TRBV5-5	TRBJ2-5	ASTPGLAGVGTQY
TRBV24-1	TRBJ2-2	ATSAEGARTGELF
TRBV29-1	TRBJ1-1	SVGQGVDTEAF
TRBV6-6	TRBJ1-5	ASSPGTTNQPQH
TRBV27	TRBJ2-1	ASSYRRASYEQF
TRBV6-2/TRBV6-3	TRBJ2-1	ASRDSGYYNEQF
TRBV7-2	TRBJ2-5	ASSLGPGGRETQY
TRBV11-2	TRBJ2-1	ASSLQHNEQF
TRBV7-2	TRBJ2-7	ASSQPPGGQY
TRBV2	TRBJ2-7	ASSERALSYEQY
TRBV5-1	TRBJ1-1	ASSMGQNTEAF
TRBV9	TRBJ2-7	ASSPSGSRVHEQY
TRBV7-2	TRBJ1-1	ASSSRQGRVTEAF
TRBV5-1	TRBJ1-6	ASSLAGTKFSPLH
TRBV6-5	TRBJ1-4	VSSYGERGATNEKLF
TRBV6-2/TRBV6-3	TRBJ1-5	ASSYSKTGDQPQH
TRBV20-1	TRBJ1-1	SARVYLGSRNTEAF
TRBV7-9	TRBJ2-7	ASSQLAGSSYEQY
TRBV5-1	TRBJ2-6	ASSLVARSSGANVLT
TRBV7-9	TRBJ2-1	ASSLGQGARYNEQF
TRBV12-3/TRBV12-4	TRBJ1-4	ASSDRGSNEKLF
TRBV6-5	TRBJ1-1	ASRRQGAYTEAF
TRBV10-3	TRBJ1-6	AISEPRRGNNSPLH
TRBV18	TRBJ2-2	ASSSRTGELF
TRBV5-1	TRBJ2-3	ASSLAGSTDTQY
TRBV7-2	TRBJ1-1	ASSANRYTEAF
TRBV6-1	TRBJ1-1	ASSYTGKNTEAF
TRBV20-1	TRBJ1-5	SAIGQLNTNQPQH
TRBV7-9	TRBJ1-3	ASTVRGLAPGNTIY
TRBV5-1	TRBJ2-5	ASSFGTRAGVETQY
TRBV29-1	TRBJ1-1	SVEMGWDRDTEAF
TRBV12-3/TRBV12-4	TRBJ2-1	ASSRGLAYEQF
TRBV7-9	TRBJ2-7	ASSSTGYQQY
TRBV5-5	TRBJ1-2	ASSSGPNYGYT
TRBV7-2	TRBJ2-5	ASSLVAGDQETQY